The clone carrying this TCR beta chain was picked up many times. The data were obtained in a study of spatial heterogeneity in lung cancer. Study in general: Consistently, beta-chain sequences turned up in larger numbers than alpha-chain sequences did.

Time point of the sample: sample taken at primary tumor resection. Samples came from roughly 72 TRACERx patients with untreated early-stage lung cancer. Unsorted whole RNA samples from tumor, nontumor lung or frozen PBMC were sequenced. Germline V gene data show CDR1 as SGHKS and CDR2 as YYEKEE (reference sequence). The CDR3 is made up of 18 amino acids. The V end lost 2 bases, the J end lost 0 bases, and 19 bases lay between the germline ends. Unique molecular identifiers tagged every individual TCR cDNA molecule. In TCRdb, the 5' RACE reads were re-called with MiXCR into one record per CDR3 protein. The table has tens of thousands of distinct CDR3 sequences, less than 9% seen once.

The V gene is TRBV5-5, the J gene TRBJ2-3; tentatively, D is TRBD2 (5 bases). The TCR originated in a female donor with early-stage non-small cell lung cancer. The sample here was PBMCs, taken at surgery. DNA of the CDR3: TGTGCCAGCAGCTTTTTGTCAGCCGGACTCTCTAGCACAGATACGCAGTATTTT. This gives the protein CASSFLSAGLSSTDTQYF.